This T cell receptor (beta chain) was sequenced during a study of beta chain features in type 1 diabetes (dated by TCRdb to the late 2010s). With respect to the entire study: Patients and healthy donors did not differ in mean age, gender distribution, total cell number or subset yield. Across all samples, fewer than 110,000,000 sorted cells were examined, and cell number per subset correlated strongly with RNA yield. The study compared TCRB repertoires of sorted circulating CD4+ T cell subsets between recently diagnosed type 1 diabetes patients and matched healthy donors. Regulatory and stem cell-like memory subsets were isolated from only 8 patients and about 8 healthy donors, whereas naive and central memory subsets came from all 30 or so donors. Paper-wide results and their limitations: At VDJ recombination sites, type 1 diabetes patients had fewer insertions and more deleted nucleotides, which implies abnormalities in thymic rearrangement. PCR might favor shorter templates, but patient and control samples were amplified and corrected together, so any skew would affect both groups equally. Type 1 diabetes patients showed a moderate but significant shortening of TCRB CDR3 length in all four CD4+ subsets. Naive, central memory and regulatory TCRB repertoires appeared to be more alike among patients than among healthy donors. Sequencing cDNA rather than genomic DNA could over-represent highly expressing activated cells, although activation and CD3 levels did not differ between groups. Only small numbers of individuals were included in the HLA sub-analyses, which left unresolved whether HLA type had any influence on TCRB rearrangement.

In the germline V gene, CDR1 corresponds to SGHDN and CDR2 to FVKESK. From its cysteine to its phenylalanine, the CDR3 spans 12 amino acids. Just CDR3 DNA is preserved here, 36 bases in frame from base 1. Between the V and J ends, shortened by 4 bases and 5 bases respectively, the junction contains 9 bases. The entire amount of isolated RNA was reverse transcribed using the High Capacity cDNA Reverse Transcription Kit, so the sequenced TCRB transcripts were expressed ones. Naive, central memory and regulatory T cell samples underwent deep immunoSEQ sequencing, averaging roughly 3.5 million total reads per sample. After sorted cells were lysed in RLT buffer, RNA was extracted with DNase-treated RNeasy Micro or Mini kits, with the choice depending on cell number. Each cell subset was processed separately to prevent cross-contamination, with patient and healthy donor samples processed together. The immunoSEQ multiplex PCR was used to amplify TCRB sequences from cDNA, yielding 87-bp fragments that span the CDR3 region. The amplicons were sequenced using the Illumina HiSeq platform. The study's own analysis went as follows. Synthetic template baselines were used to correct PCR bias computationally, reads within Hamming distance 2 were collapsed together, and singletons that could not be merged were discarded. Reads were aligned to IMGT to assign V, D and J genes, CDR3 length, and insertions or deletions at six rearrangement sites. Within each subset, clonotype counts were normalized to sorted cell number, after which true diversity and Gini coefficients were computed with the tcR R package. The overlap coefficient, calculated on TCRB nucleotide sequences, was used to measure repertoire sharing. As a proxy for the pre-selection repertoire, out-of-frame TCRB sequences from naive cells were analyzed. As stored in TCRdb, this immuneACCESS dataset retains in-frame rearrangements with V and J assigned. A fraction of the clones does not appear; measured against another copy, unresolved V genes explain less than half of the discrepancy, and the remainder lacks a known reason. D and trimming come from the DNA, and the V and J calls and clone size come from that table. The table for this sample lists hundreds of thousands of clones; roughly 17% of them were counted only once. The top ten constitute 0.02% to 0.025% of the sample.

A single peripheral blood draw of approximately 0.11 L on average was collected from each donor into heparinised tubes. A BD FACSAria II was used to sort naive, central memory, regulatory and stem cell-like memory CD4+ T cells with a panel that included CD45RO, CCR7, CD25, CD127, CD95 and CD27. Purity was above 98% for every sorted population. Right away, PBMCs were isolated by Lymphoprep density gradient centrifugation and were stained directly, with no culture step. So that batch effects would be minimized, each experiment stained and sorted samples in pairs, pairing one healthy donor with one patient. This clone has at least ten counts. What antigen it recognizes has not been identified. Base qualities are not recorded, but no much larger clone differs from it by a single base.

The chain links TRBV14 with TRBJ2-7; the D element could tentatively be TRBD1 or TRBD2, as 6 bases agree for each. Input material: naive CD4+ T cells from blood. The cell subset or site label of this sample denotes: true naive CD4+ T cells. The TCR sequence derives from a woman under 30 in good health. The DNA is as follows: TGTGCCAGCAGCCCTGGGGGGCACGAGCAGTACTTC. The resulting protein is CASSPGGHEQYF.